This T cell receptor beta chain is drawn from a study of blood T cells in healthy people across ages (dated by TCRdb to 2013 to 2016). About the investigation overall: In model experiments, template switching captured about one uniquely barcoded TCR beta cDNA molecule for every two T cells. Age-related changes in TCR beta repertoire diversity were measured in the study by deep sequencing normalized with unique cDNA molecular identifiers. For two donors (one aged 18 to 29 and one aged 80 or older), the study analyzed two additional independent replicas of 1 million unique cDNA reads from the same blood draw. Donors of different ages were randomly distributed across sequencing lanes to avoid experimental bias. The donors were divided into four age groups: young (average around 16 years), middle-aged (about 40), aged (around 67) and long-lived (around 87).

Remarks on this clonotype: The antigen this receptor binds is unknown. Base-call qualities are not available, and no considerably larger clone is one nucleotide away.

The method was 5' RACE. For sequencing, an Illumina HiSeq 2500 was employed. A second PCR of about 6 to 12 cycles was run with a J-beta primer mix and a sample-barcoded 5' primer. A template-switch 5' adaptor carrying 12 random nucleotides introduced a unique molecular identifier onto each TCR beta cDNA molecule. Each sample yielded at least 2.5 million CDR3-containing paired-end reads. All of the RNA was converted into first-strand cDNA using the Mint cDNA synthesis kit, with a TRBC-specific oligonucleotide serving as the primer. After uracil-DNA glycosylase treatment, a first 18-cycle PCR used universal primers M1SS and BC2_uni_R on all cDNA. The study's own analysis went as follows. For normalization, 1 million high-quality reads, each with a distinct molecular identifier, were randomly selected from each sample. Reads sharing molecular identifiers were discarded rather than binned into consensus sequences. MiTCR, set to a Q25 quality threshold and the strictest error-elimination algorithm, was used for CDR3 identification, clonotype clustering and error correction. Lower-bound total TCR beta diversity was estimated with a nonparametric unseen species model using Euler transformation. In-frame beta chains were kept once TCRdb had trimmed the public reads at Q25 with fastp and called clones with MiXCR. Rows are unified per CDR3 protein, each entry keeping the most common DNA and genes. The V and J calls reflect TCRdb's pipeline rather than the authors' work. The sample yields about 970,000 distinct CDR3 sequences; 51% were counted once. The ten top clones hold about a fifth of the sample.

Systemically healthy Caucasian individuals from Russia, approximately 39 in total and aged about 6 to 95 years, were included as donors. About 9.1 milliliters of peripheral blood were collected from each donor into EDTA-treated Vacutainer tubes. Ficoll-Paque density-gradient centrifugation was used to isolate PBMCs, with at least 7 million per sample. Total RNA was extracted from PBMCs with Trizol reagent, with at least 5.5 micrograms obtained per sample. The percentages of naive CD45RAhigh/CD27high T cells were determined by flow cytometry on a PBMC aliquot from every donor. Sequences ENHRY (CDR1) and SYGVKD (CDR2) are obtained from the germline V gene. Counted from cysteine to phenylalanine, this CDR3 has 19 amino acids. Left in the record is the CDR3 DNA by itself, 57 bases read in frame from the first base. Between the V and J ends, shortened by 11 bases and 3 bases respectively, the junction contains 35 bases.

Study-wide findings and limitations: The CMV infection status of donors was not known, potentially confounding age-related changes in expanded clonotypes. Estimates of total diversity from one million sequenced T cells were regarded as lower bounds and underestimates. There was a strong correlation between observed TCR beta diversity and the percentage of naive T cells measured by flow cytometry. Compared with the aged group, more naive CD4+ T cells, fewer expanded clones and increased TCR diversity were shown by the long-lived group, suggesting age selection. Conclusive comparison of naive and antigen-experienced compartments was prevented by the profiling of bulk unsorted PBMCs. As age increased, observed TCR beta diversity per million T cells dropped in a roughly linear way, and a significant reduction was already evident by age 40.

Source material: blood. The sequence links TRBV10-3 to TRBJ2-7; tentative D gene TRBD2, with 6 bases matching. The source is a woman aged 55 to 70 in good health. Here the CDR3 is given as CAPALARELEYRRGYEQYF. The base sequence is TGTGCCCCTGCTCTCGCCCGCGAACTCGAGTACAGGAGGGGCTACGAGCAGTACTTC.